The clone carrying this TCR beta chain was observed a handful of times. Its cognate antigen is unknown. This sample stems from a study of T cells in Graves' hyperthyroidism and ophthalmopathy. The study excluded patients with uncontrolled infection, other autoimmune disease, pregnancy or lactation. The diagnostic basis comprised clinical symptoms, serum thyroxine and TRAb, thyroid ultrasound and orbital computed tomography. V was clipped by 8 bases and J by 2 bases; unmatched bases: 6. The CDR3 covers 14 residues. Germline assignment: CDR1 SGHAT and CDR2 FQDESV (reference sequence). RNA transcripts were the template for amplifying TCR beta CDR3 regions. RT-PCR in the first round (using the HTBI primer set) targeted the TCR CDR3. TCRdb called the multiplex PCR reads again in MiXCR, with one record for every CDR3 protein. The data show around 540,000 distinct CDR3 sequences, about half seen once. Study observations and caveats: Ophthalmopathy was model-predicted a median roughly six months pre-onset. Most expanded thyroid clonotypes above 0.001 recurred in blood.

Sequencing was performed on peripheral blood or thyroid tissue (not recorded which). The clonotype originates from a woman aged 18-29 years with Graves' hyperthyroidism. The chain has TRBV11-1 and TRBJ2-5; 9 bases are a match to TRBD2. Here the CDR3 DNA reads TGTGCCAGCGGATTGACTAGCGGACAAGAGACCCAGTACTTC. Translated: CASGLTSGQETQYF.